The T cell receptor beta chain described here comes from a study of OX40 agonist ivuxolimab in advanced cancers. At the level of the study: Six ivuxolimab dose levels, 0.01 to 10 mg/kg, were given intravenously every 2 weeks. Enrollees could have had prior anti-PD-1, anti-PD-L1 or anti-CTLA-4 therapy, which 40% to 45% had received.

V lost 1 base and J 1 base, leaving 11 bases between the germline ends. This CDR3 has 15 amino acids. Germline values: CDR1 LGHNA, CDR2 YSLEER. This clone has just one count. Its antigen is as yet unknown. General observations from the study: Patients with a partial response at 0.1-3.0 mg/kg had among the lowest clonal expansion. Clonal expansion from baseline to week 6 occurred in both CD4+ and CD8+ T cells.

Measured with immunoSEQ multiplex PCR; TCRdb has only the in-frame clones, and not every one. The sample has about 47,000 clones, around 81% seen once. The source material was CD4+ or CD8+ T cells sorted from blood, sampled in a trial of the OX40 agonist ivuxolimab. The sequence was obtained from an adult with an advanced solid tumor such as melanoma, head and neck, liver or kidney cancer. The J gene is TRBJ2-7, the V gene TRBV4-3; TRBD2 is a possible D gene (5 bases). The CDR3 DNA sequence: TGCGCCAGCAGCCAAGCGGAGGCGATATCCTACGAGCAGTACTTC. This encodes CASSQAEAISYEQYF.